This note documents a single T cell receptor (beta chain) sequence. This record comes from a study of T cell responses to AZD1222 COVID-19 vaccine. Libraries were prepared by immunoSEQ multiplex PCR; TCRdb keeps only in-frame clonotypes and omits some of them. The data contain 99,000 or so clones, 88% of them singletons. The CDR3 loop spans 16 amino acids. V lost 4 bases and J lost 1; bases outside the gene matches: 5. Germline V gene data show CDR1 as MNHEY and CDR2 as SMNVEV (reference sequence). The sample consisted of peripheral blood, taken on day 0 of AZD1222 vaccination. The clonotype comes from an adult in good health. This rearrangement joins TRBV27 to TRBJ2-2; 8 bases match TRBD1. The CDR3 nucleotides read TGTGCCAGCAGTTATGCCGGGACAGGGAACACCGGGGAGCTGTTTTTT. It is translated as CASSYAGTGNTGELFF.